This passage covers 3 T cell receptor beta chains from one sample sequenced in a study of T cell repertoires in cytomegalovirus infection. These receptors lack a known antigen. Using its own MiXCR run on the reads, TCRdb lists one record per CDR3 protein. This table has some 150,000 distinct CDR3 sequences, about 31% appearing once. This specimen was CD8+ T cells from cultured PBMCs, taken from culture after CMV antigen stimulation. Source of these receptors: a human donor in good health (CMV status not recorded). Some clones in this sample may be carry-over from other donors' samples.

This chain joins TRBV20-1 and TRBJ2-3; 11 nucleotides match TRBD2. CDR3 size: 14 residues. After removal of 6 bases from V and 6 bases from J, the junction contained 8 bases not matched to a gene. Germline V lookup: CDR1 DFQATT, CDR2 SNEGSKA (reference sequence). CDR3 loop: CSAISGGALDTQYF. The CDR3, as DNA: TGCAGTGCGATTAGCGGGGGGGCCTTGGATACGCAGTATTTT.

This clonotype was seen only a few times. This chain uses TRBV4-1 with TRBJ1-5; tentatively, D is TRBD1 (6 bases). V lost 4 bases to trimming and J lost 5 bases, with 9 bases between them. CDR1 is MGHRA and CDR2 is YSYEKL in the germline V gene. The CDR3 runs 13 residues. The CDR3 is CASSPGTYQPQHF. CDR3 DNA sequence: TGCGCCAGCAGCCCCGGGACATATCAGCCCCAGCATTTT.

The V gene is TRBV28, the J gene TRBJ1-5; tentatively, D is TRBD1 (5 bases). The V and J ends lost 3 bases and 6 bases respectively, with 9 bases between them. This CDR3 is built from 13 residues. Germline CDR1 reads MDHEN; CDR2 reads SYDVKM. The CDR3 loop is CASSFPGIQPQHF. The CDR3 DNA reads as TGTGCCAGCAGTTTCCCAGGGATTCAGCCCCAGCATTTT.